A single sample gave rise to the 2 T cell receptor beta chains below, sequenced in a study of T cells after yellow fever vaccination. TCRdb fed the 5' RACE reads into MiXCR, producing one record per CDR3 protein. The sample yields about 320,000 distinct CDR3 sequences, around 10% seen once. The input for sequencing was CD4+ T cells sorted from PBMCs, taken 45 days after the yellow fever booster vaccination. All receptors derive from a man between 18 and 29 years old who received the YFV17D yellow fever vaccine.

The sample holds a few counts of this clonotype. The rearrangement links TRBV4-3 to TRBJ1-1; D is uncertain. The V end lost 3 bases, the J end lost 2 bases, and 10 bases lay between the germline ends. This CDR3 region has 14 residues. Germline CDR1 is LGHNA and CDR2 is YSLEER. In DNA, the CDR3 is TGCGCCAGCAGCCACGGGAGGACCAACACTGAAGCTTTCTTT. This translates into CASSHGRTNTEAFF.

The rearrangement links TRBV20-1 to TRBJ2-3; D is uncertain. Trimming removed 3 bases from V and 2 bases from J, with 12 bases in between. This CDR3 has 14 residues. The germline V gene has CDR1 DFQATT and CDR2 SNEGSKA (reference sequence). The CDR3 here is CSARRMKFTDTQYF. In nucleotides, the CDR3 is TGCAGTGCTAGGCGGATGAAATTCACAGATACGCAGTATTTT.